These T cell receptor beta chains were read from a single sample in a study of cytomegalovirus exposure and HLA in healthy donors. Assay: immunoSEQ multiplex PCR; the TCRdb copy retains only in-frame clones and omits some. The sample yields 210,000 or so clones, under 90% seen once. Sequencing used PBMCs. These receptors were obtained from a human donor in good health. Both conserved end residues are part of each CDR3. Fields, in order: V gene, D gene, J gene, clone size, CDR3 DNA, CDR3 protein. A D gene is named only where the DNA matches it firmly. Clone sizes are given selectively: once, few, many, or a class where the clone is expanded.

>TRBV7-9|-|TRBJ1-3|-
TGTGCCAGCAGCAATACAGGTCGATACTCTGGAAACACCATATATTTT
CASSNTGRYSGNTIYF
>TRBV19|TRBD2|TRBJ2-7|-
TGTGCCAGTAGTATTGCCGGGACTAGCGGTACCTACGAGCAGTACTTC
CASSIAGTSGTYEQYF
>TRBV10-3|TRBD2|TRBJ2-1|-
TGTGCCATCAGCAAACTAGCGGGCCATGAGCAGTTCTTC
CAISKLAGHEQFF
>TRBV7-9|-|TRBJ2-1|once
TGTGCCAGCAGCCTCCAGGGCGGGACCCTAATTTACAATGAGCAGTTCTTC
CASSLQGGTLIYNEQFF
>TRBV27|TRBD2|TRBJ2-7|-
TGTGCCAGCAGTTACGCTAGCGGGGTTTACGAGCAGTACTTC
CASSYASGVYEQYF
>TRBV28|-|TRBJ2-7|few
TGTGCCAGCAGTTTTGACTCCGCGAACGAGCAGTACTTC
CASSFDSANEQYF
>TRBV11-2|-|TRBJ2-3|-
TGTGCCAGCAACCCATGGAGTAGAAACACAGATACGCAGTATTTT
CASNPWSRNTDTQYF
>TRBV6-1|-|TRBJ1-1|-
TGTGCCAGCAGGAACCCCCCCGGGAGGAACACTGAAGCTTTCTTT
CASRNPPGRNTEAFF
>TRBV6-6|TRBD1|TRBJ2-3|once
TGTGCCAGCAGTTACTCGAGGACAGGGAGCACAGATACGCAGTATTTT
CASSYSRTGSTDTQYF
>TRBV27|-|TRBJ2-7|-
TGTGCCAGCGGTATAGTTGCCTACGAGCAGTACTTC
CASGIVAYEQYF
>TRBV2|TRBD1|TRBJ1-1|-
TGTGCCAGCAGTGACGGAAAGGACAGGGCATTGAACACTGAAGCTTTCTTT
CASSDGKDRALNTEAFF
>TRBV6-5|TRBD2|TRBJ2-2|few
TGTGCCAGCAAGCGGGAGTTGGGCACCGGGGAGCTGTTTTTT
CASKRELGTGELFF
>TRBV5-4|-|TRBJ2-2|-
TGTGCCAGCAGCTTGGTTCTGATGGCTAGTCAGACCGGGGAGCTGTTTTTT
CASSLVLMASQTGELFF
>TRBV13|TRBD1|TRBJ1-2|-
TGTGCCAGCAGCTCCCTAGTGGGACAGGACCTTGCGGAATATGGCTACACCTTC
CASSSLVGQDLAEYGYTF
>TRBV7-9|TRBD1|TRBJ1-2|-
TGTGCCAGCAGCTACCGGGACAGGGACCTTTTCTATGGCTACACCTTC
CASSYRDRDLFYGYTF
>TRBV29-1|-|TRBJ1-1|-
TGCAGCGTCCGGGAGGGAACGGGGGCTTTCTTT
CSVREGTGAFF
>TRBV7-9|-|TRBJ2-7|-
TGTGCCAGCAGCCTCCTGGAGGCGGCGGAAGACTTC
CASSLLEAAEDF
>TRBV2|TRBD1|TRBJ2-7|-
TGTGCCAGCAGTGATTGGGTCAGGGGGTCTACCTACGAGCAGTACTTC
CASSDWVRGSTYEQYF
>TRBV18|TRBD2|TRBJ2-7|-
TGTGCCAGCTCACCACTGCGGGAGGGGGACGAGCAGTACTTC
CASSPLREGDEQYF
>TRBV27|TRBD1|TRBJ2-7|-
TGTGCCAGCAGATTAGGCTGGACAGGGGGATACGAGCAGTACTTC
CASRLGWTGGYEQYF
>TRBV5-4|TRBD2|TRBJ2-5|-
TGTGCCAGCAGCTTAAGCGGGGTAATTCGGGAGACCCAGTACTTC
CASSLSGVIRETQYF
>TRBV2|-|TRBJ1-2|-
TGTGCCAGCAGCCCTGGGGTTAGCGGAAGAGGCTACACCTTC
CASSPGVSGRGYTF
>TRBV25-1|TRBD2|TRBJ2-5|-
TGTGCCAGCAGTCAACTAGCGGGCACACTAAGAGTAGCCCAGTACTTC
CASSQLAGTLRVAQYF
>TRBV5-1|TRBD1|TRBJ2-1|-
TGCGCCAGCAGCTTGGCCGGCTACCGACAGGGGGATGAGCAGTTCTTC
CASSLAGYRQGDEQFF
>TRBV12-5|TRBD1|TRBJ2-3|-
TGTGCTAGTGGTTCTGACCGGGACAGAAGCACAGATACGCAGTATTTT
CASGSDRDRSTDTQYF
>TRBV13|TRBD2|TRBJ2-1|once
TGTGCCAGCAGCTTAGGCCTAGCGGCCTCCTACAATGAGCAGTTCTTC
CASSLGLAASYNEQFF
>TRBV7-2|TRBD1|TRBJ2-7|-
TGTGCCAGCAGCCTCTCCGGGACAGTGAACGAGCAGTACTTC
CASSLSGTVNEQYF